Below are 9 T cell receptor beta chains sequenced from a single sample in a study of cytomegalovirus exposure and HLA in healthy donors (dated by TCRdb to the late 2010s). The library was prepared using the immunoSEQ multiplex PCR assay. Imported from immuneACCESS, the table was reduced by TCRdb to in-frame sequences with V and J called. These copies leave out some clones; in studies compared against another copy, an unresolved V gene accounts for under half, and the cause of the remainder is not known. This sample is represented by about 250,000 clones; approximately 84% of them were singletons. Of the sample, around 13% falls within the top ten clones. The sample comprised PBMCs. Receptor source: a man aged 18 to 30 in good health and CMV-seropositive.

This clone was detected a few times. The chain couples TRBV6-1 to TRBJ2-2; D not resolved. The CDR3 is 15 amino acids. The V and J ends lost 8 bases and 6 bases respectively, with 19 bases between them. Germline V CDR1 and CDR2: MNHNS, SASEGT. CDR3: CASRLGHRMAGELFF. CDR3 sequence (DNA): TGTGCCAGCCGGCTGGGCCACCGTATGGCCGGGGAGCTGTTTTTT.

The chain is built from TRBV5-6 and TRBJ1-2; D possibly corresponds to TRBD1 (5 bases). The germline CDR1 and CDR2 sequences are SGHDT and YYEEEE. The CDR3 is made up of 13 amino acids. The germline V and J ends were trimmed by 4 bases and 4 bases, with 11 bases remaining between them. In DNA form, the CDR3 reads TGTGCCAGCAGCCTCGGGAGGGGCTATGGCTACACCTTC. It yields the protein CASSLGRGYGYTF.

This chain links TRBV25-1 with TRBJ1-5, with a weak D call TRBD1 (6 bases). Trimming cost V 2 bases and J 0 bases, with 14 bases left between them. There are 17 residues in the CDR3. Germline V CDR1 and CDR2: MGHDK, SYGVNS. The CDR3 DNA follows: TGTGCCAGCAGTGAAGGGGGGGCCCAATATAGCAATCAGCCCCAGCATTTT. This gives the protein CASSEGGAQYSNQPQHF. Full variable domain (rest looked up from reference TRBV25-1 and TRBJ1-5): EADIYQTPRYLVIGTGKKITLECSQTMGHDKMYWYQQDPGMELHLIHYSYGVNSTEKGDLSSESTVSRIRTEHFPLTLESARPSHTSQYLCASSEGGAQYSNQPQHFGDGTRLSIL.

This chain connects TRBV30 to TRBJ2-7; D uncertain. CDR1 GTSNPN and CDR2 SVGIG come from the germline V gene (reference sequence). The CDR3 runs to 14 residues. V lost 0 bases and J lost 0, with 9 bases in between. The CDR3 spells CAWSVTKSSYEQYF. CDR3 coding DNA: TGTGCCTGGAGTGTTACTAAGAGCTCCTACGAGCAGTACTTC.

This clone has a handful of counts. This sequence joins TRBV5-6 and TRBJ2-1; 7 bases fit TRBD1. CDR3 size: 14 residues. Trimming cost V 4 bases and J 1 base; bases outside gene matches: 2. Germline CDR1 is SGHDT and CDR2 is YYEEEE. The CDR3: CASSLGQSYNEQFF. The CDR3 DNA sequence: TGTGCCAGCAGCCTGGGACAGTCCTACAATGAGCAGTTCTTC. The full variable domain, its missing parts supplied by reference TRBV5-6 and TRBJ2-1, is DAGVTQSPTHLIKTRGQQVTLRCSPKSGHDTVSWYQQALGQGPQFIFQYYEEEERQRGNFPDRFSGHQFPNYSSELNVNALLLGDSALYLCASSLGQSYNEQFFGPGTRLTVL.

DNA for the CDR3: TGTGCCAGCAGTGTGCATACCGGCAGGGGGGTATACGAGCAGTACTTC. It encodes CASSVHTGRGVYEQYF. The V and J genes are TRBV6-1 and TRBJ2-7; a weak D match, TRBD1 (7 bases). Germline V CDR1 and CDR2: MNHNS, SASEGT. This CDR3 region has 16 residues. V was pared by 4 bases and J by 4 bases, with 20 bases between.

The genes are TRBV5-4 and TRBJ1-1; D remains ambiguous. In germline, CDR1 is SGHNT, CDR2 YYREEE (reference sequence). The CDR3 is made up of 13 amino acids. V lost 0 bases to trimming and J lost 6 bases, with 9 bases between them. The CDR3: CASSLDPRAEAFF. In nucleotides, the CDR3 is TGTGCCAGCAGCTTGGATCCCCGAGCTGAAGCTTTCTTT.

The chain uses TRBV6-6 and TRBJ2-1; D gene ambiguous. Trimming stripped 5 bases from V and 6 bases from J, with 11 bases between. The CDR3 loop spans 13 amino acids. Germline CDR1 and CDR2: MNHNY and SVGAGI (reference sequence). The CDR3 protein is CASSRSRGNEQFF. Written as DNA, the CDR3 is TGTGCCAGCAGTCGCAGCCGAGGCAATGAGCAGTTCTTC.

This sequence joins TRBV6-5 and TRBJ2-7; 9 positions agree with TRBD2. CDR1 and CDR2 (germline): MNHEY, SVGAGI. V was pared by 5 bases and J by 3 bases, with 5 bases of the junction left unmatched. This CDR3 has 14 amino acids. The CDR3 DNA is TGTGCCAGCAGTCTGACTAGCGGTCTCTACGAGCAGTACTTC. Residues: CASSLTSGLYEQYF.